The rows below give T cell receptor beta chains drawn from one sample of a study of patients and donors after allogeneic stem cell transplantation. TCRdb fed the RT-PCR reads into MiXCR, producing one record per CDR3 protein. The sample holds hundreds of thousands of distinct CDR3 sequences, under 20% seen once. Sequenced: blood, either unsorted or a sorted T cell fraction (not recorded which). All receptors come from a human donor who was either an allogeneic HSCT recipient or a stem cell or donor lymphocyte infusion donor (not recorded which). It is not recorded whose cells these are; they may come from a transplant donor. Each CDR3 is given with its conserved first and last residue. Each record gives: D gene, CDR3 length, J gene, V gene, clone size, CDR3 DNA, CDR3 protein. D genes are given only for firm matches. Size values are once, few and many counts, or a class for expanded clones, and some rows have none.

TRBD1 18 TRBJ2-1 TRBV20-1 - TGCAGTGCCCCGATTCGGACAGGGGGCCGAGGGTATTACAATGAGCAGTTCTTC CSAPIRTGGRGYYNEQFF
- 16 TRBJ2-1 TRBV5-6 few TGTGCCAGCAGCCCAACCTCTACGATTAGCTACAATGAGCAGTTCTTC CASSPTSTISYNEQFF
- 13 TRBJ2-7 TRBV12-3/TRBV12-4 - TGTGCCAGCAGTTTAGATTTTGGGGTCGAGCAGTACTTC CASSLDFGVEQYF
TRBD1 15 TRBJ2-7 TRBV6-1 few TGTGCCAGCAGTGCTCCGGGACAGGGGGCCCACGAGCAGTACTTC CASSAPGQGAHEQYF
- 14 TRBJ1-1 TRBV4-1 few TGCGCCAGCAGCCAAGATAGGTCAGATACTGAAGCTTTCTTT CASSQDRSDTEAFF
- 13 TRBJ1-2 TRBV20-1 - TGCAGTGCTAGGGCCCAGGCGGCGGATGGCTACACCTTC CSARAQAADGYTF
TRBD1 13 TRBJ2-4 TRBV12-3/TRBV12-4 few TGTGCCAGCAGTTCAGTCAACAGGGGCATTCAGTACTTC CASSSVNRGIQYF
TRBD1 15 TRBJ2-7 TRBV25-1 few TGTGCCAGCAGTGTTACAGGGGCCCGCCCCGGGGAGCAGTACTTC CASSVTGARPGEQYF
TRBD2 16 TRBJ2-2 TRBV20-1 few TGCAGTGCTAGAGAGAGCGGGGGTTGGGGAACCGGGGAGCTGTTTTTT CSARESGGWGTGELFF
- 12 TRBJ2-3 TRBV6-1 many TGTGCCAGCAGGGCGGGGATAGATACGCAGTATTTT CASRAGIDTQYF
- 13 TRBJ2-7 TRBV29-1 - TGCAGCGTTGATTTGGAACCTCGCTACGAGCAGTACTTC CSVDLEPRYEQYF
- 17 TRBJ1-5 TRBV7-3 few TGTGCCAGTAGGCTTCGTGCAGGCCAAATTAGCAATCAGCCCCAGCATTTT CASRLRAGQISNQPQHF
- 15 TRBJ2-2 TRBV25-1 - TGTGCCAGCACTGAAGAGTGGGGGCGGGCCGGGGAGCTGTTTTTT CASTEEWGRAGELFF
- 14 TRBJ2-5 TRBV25-1 few TGTGCCAGCAGTGAATGGCCTGTCCAAGAGACCCAGTACTTC CASSEWPVQETQYF
- 13 TRBJ2-7 TRBV4-2 - TGTGCCAGCAGCCAAGAGGCGGGATCCGAGCAGTACTTC CASSQEAGSEQYF
TRBD2 16 TRBJ2-2 TRBV20-1 few TGCAGTGCTCTGGCGAGCGGGGGTAAAAACACCGGGGAGCTGTTTTTT CSALASGGKNTGELFF
TRBD1 15 TRBJ1-2 TRBV6-5 few TGTGCCAGCAGTTACTGGAGGGACAGCCTCTATGGCTACACCTTC CASSYWRDSLYGYTF
- 16 TRBJ2-5 TRBV7-9 - TGTGCCAGCAGCTTAAGCCCGGGGCCCGCAGGAGAGACCCAGTACTTC CASSLSPGPAGETQYF
- 15 TRBJ2-7 TRBV10-3 once TGTGCCATCAGTGAGTCGGCAGGGGCCCCCTACGAGCAGTACTTC CAISESAGAPYEQYF
TRBD1 13 TRBJ2-4 TRBV15 - TGTGCCGTCGGGAAGACAGGGTTGAACATTCAGTACTTC CAVGKTGLNIQYF
- 13 TRBJ2-7 TRBV7-2 - TGTGCCAGCAGCTTAGAGGTTAGAAACGAGCAGTACTTC CASSLEVRNEQYF
- 11 TRBJ1-3 TRBV12-3/TRBV12-4 few TGTGCCAGCAGTGCGGAGATTACCATATATTTT CASSAEITIYF
- 13 TRBJ1-1 TRBV12-3/TRBV12-4 - TGTGCCAGCAGTTTATTGTGGAACACTGAAGCTTTCTTT CASSLLWNTEAFF
- 14 TRBJ2-5 TRBV21-1 many TGTGCCAGCAGCAAACCCGACAGGGGAAAGACCCAGTACTTC CASSKPDRGKTQYF
- 14 TRBJ1-5 TRBV24-1 many TGTGCCACCAGTGCCTCCGGGAGAGAACAGCCCCAGCATTTT CATSASGREQPQHF
- 14 TRBJ1-5 TRBV7-8 - TGTGCCAGCAGCGTATCCGGGGGTCCTCAGCCCCAGCATTTT CASSVSGGPQPQHF
TRBD1 16 TRBJ2-1 TRBV20-1 - TGCAGTGCCGCCCCCTCGGACAGGGTGACCTACAATGAGCAGTTCTTC CSAAPSDRVTYNEQFF
- 13 TRBJ2-7 TRBV29-1 - TGCAGCGTTCCAAAAGGGCAGGGCCACGAGCAGTACTTC CSVPKGQGHEQYF
- 14 TRBJ1-5 TRBV5-1 - TGCGCCAGAAGCGACCGGGACACTAATCAGCCCCAGCATTTT CARSDRDTNQPQHF
- 16 TRBJ1-1 TRBV6-5 - TGTGCCAGCAGTTTTGGGTGGCCTCCCCTCGACACTGAAGCTTTCTTT CASSFGWPPLDTEAFF
- 14 TRBJ2-7 TRBV3-1 many TGTGCCAGCAGCCAAATTGAAAGGCCCTACGAGCAGTACTTC CASSQIERPYEQYF
TRBD1 16 TRBJ2-3 TRBV6-2/TRBV6-3 few TGTGCCAGTTCCCTCCTGCGGGACAGGGTGCCAGATACGCAGTATTTT CASSLLRDRVPDTQYF
- 16 TRBJ2-1 TRBV7-9 - TGTGCCAGCAGCCCCCGGATAGGCCTACGGAGTAATGAGCAGTTCTTC CASSPRIGLRSNEQFF
- 13 TRBJ2-3 TRBV20-1 - TGCAGTGCTAGGACGCCCCCCACAGATACGCAGTATTTT CSARTPPTDTQYF
- 17 TRBJ1-1 TRBV12-3/TRBV12-4 - TGTGCCAGCAGTTTTTGGGTTGGGAAGGCGATGGGCACTGAAGCTTTCTTT CASSFWVGKAMGTEAFF
- 14 TRBJ1-6 TRBV7-9 few TGTGCCAGCAGCTTCCGTACGGAGAATTCACCCCTCCACTTT CASSFRTENSPLHF
- 14 TRBJ2-1 TRBV5-1 few TGCGCCAGCAGCTTGACGGGGGGCCTTCTTGAGCAGTTCTTC CASSLTGGLLEQFF